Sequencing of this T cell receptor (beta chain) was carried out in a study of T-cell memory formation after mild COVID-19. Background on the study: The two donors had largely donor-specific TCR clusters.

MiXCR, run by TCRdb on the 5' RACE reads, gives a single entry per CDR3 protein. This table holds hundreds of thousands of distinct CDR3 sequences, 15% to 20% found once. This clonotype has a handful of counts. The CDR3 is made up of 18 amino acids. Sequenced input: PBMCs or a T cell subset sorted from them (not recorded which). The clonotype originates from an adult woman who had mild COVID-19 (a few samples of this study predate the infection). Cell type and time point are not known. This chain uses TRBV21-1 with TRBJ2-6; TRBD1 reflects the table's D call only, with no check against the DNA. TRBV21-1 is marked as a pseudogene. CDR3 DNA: TGTGCCAGCAGCAAACCCCGGTCTAAAGGGTCTGGGGCCAACGTCCTGACTTTC. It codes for CASSKPRSKGSGANVLTF.